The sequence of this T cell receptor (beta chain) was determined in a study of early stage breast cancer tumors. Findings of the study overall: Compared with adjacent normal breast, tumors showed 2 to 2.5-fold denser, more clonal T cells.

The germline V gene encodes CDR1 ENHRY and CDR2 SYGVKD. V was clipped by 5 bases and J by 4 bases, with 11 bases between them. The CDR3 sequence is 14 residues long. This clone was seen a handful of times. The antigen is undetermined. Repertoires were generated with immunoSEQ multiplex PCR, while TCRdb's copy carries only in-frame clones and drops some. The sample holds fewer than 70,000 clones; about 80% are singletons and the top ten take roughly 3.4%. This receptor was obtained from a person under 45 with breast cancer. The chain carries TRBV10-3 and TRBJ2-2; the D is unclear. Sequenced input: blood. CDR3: CAISRSGATGELFF. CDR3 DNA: TGTGCCATCAGTCGTTCAGGAGCCACCGGGGAGCTGTTTTTT.